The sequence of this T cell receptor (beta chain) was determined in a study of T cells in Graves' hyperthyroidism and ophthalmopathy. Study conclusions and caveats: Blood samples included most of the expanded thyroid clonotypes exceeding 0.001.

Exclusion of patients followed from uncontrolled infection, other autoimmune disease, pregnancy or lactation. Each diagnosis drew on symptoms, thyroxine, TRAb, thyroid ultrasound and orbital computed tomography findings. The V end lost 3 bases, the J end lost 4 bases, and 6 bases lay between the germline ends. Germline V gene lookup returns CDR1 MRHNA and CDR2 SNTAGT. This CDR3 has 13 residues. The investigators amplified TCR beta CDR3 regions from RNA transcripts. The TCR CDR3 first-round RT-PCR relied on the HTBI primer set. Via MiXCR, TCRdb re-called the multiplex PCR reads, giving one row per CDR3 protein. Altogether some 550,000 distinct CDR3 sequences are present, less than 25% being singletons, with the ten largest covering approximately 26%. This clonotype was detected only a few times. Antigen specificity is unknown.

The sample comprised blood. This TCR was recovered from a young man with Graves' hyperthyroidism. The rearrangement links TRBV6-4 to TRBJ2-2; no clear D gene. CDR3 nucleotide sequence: TGTGCCAGCAGTGAGGTGGGCACCGGGGAGCTGTTTTTT. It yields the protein CASSEVGTGELFF.